One and the same sample provided the 9 T cell receptor beta chains below, sequenced in a study of T cells after yellow fever vaccination. MiXCR was run by TCRdb on the 5' RACE reads, yielding one entry per CDR3 protein. Among 200,000 to 300,000 distinct CDR3 sequences listed, over 10% were seen once. Material: CD4+ T cells sorted from PBMCs, obtained 45 days after the yellow fever booster vaccination. These receptors came from a man aged 25 to 45 who received the YFV17D yellow fever vaccine.

A remark on this clonotype: A much more abundant neighbour one base away suggests this may be a read error. V usage is TRBV27 and J usage is TRBJ2-3, with a weak D call TRBD1 (6 bases). Trimming pared 8 bases from V and 1 base from J, leaving 10 bases between. This CDR3 is 13 amino acids long. Germline values: CDR1 MNHEY, CDR2 SMNVEV (reference sequence). As DNA, the CDR3 is TGTGCCAGCTCCGACAGGTGCACAGATACGCAGTATTTT. Translating it yields CASSDRCTDTQYF.

This clonotype was picked up a small number of times. This rearrangement joins TRBV12-3 or TRBV12-4 to TRBJ2-7; unclear D gene. The germline V and J ends were trimmed by 8 bases and 5 bases, with 10 bases remaining between them. CDR3 length: 11 amino acids. The CDR3 DNA reads TGTGCCAGCGGGTCCTACGACGAGCAGTACTTC. As protein: CASGSYDEQYF.

This clonotype was found a few times. The chain couples TRBV7-2 to TRBJ2-5; 9 bases fit TRBD1. This CDR3 has 16 residues. Trimming removed 4 bases from V and 7 bases from J; junction bases left unmatched: 13. Per the germline V gene, CDR1 is SGHTA and CDR2 is FQGNSA. This CDR3 reads CASSSAVDRGQSTQYF. Written as DNA, the CDR3 is TGTGCCAGCAGCTCGGCGGTGGACAGGGGCCAATCGACCCAGTACTTC. The variable domain in full, completed from reference TRBV7-2 and TRBJ2-5, reads GAGVSQSPSNKVTEKGKDVELRCDPISGHTALYWYRQSLGQGLEFLIYFQGNSAPDKSGLPSDRFSAERTGGSVSTLTIQRTQQEDSAVYLCASSSAVDRGQSTQYFGPGTRLLVL.

This chain connects TRBV7-2 to TRBJ2-3; a possible D gene is TRBD2 (5 bases). Germline V gene data show CDR1 as SGHTA and CDR2 as FQGNSA. CDR3 length: 15 amino acids. The V and J ends lost 1 base and 2 bases respectively, with 10 bases between them. The DNA for the CDR3 is TGTGCCAGCAGCTTAGACGCAGACTACACAGATACGCAGTATTTT. Translated: CASSLDADYTDTQYF.

This clonotype was observed a few times. J is TRBJ2-1 and V is TRBV5-6; 12 bases align to TRBD2. The germline CDR1 and CDR2 sequences are SGHDT and YYEEEE. V was pared by 4 bases and J by 7 bases, with 12 bases of the junction left unmatched. CDR3 length equals 17 residues. The chain's CDR3 is CASSIRSTSGSRNEQFF. CDR3 nucleotide sequence: TGTGCCAGCAGCATCCGCTCGACTAGCGGGAGTAGGAATGAGCAGTTCTTC.

This clonotype has a handful of counts. The rearrangement joins TRBV25-1 to TRBJ1-2; 11 nucleotides align to TRBD1. V shed 7 bases and J 4 bases; nucleotides not matched to a gene: 8. Germline CDR1 is MGHDK and CDR2 is SYGVNS. This CDR3 is built from 15 residues. The CDR3 protein is CASTRTGQGAYGYTF. CDR3 coding DNA: TGTGCCAGCACGAGAACTGGACAGGGGGCCTATGGCTACACCTTC.

This clonotype was observed at least ten times. The chain links TRBV20-1 to TRBJ2-2; TRBD2 matches 8 bases. The CDR3 loop spans 15 amino acids. The V and J ends lost 2 bases and 5 bases, in that order; junction bases with no gene match: 7. The V gene's germline CDR1 is DFQATT and CDR2 SNEGSKA (reference sequence). CDR3 region: CSARPSGRGTGELFF. The CDR3 DNA follows: TGCAGTGCTAGACCTAGCGGGCGGGGAACCGGGGAGCTGTTTTTT.

The chain recombines TRBV18 with TRBJ2-7, with 7 bases that match TRBD1. The CDR3 covers 16 residues. Unmatched junction bases numbered 13, after V lost 6 bases and J lost 2 bases. Germline lookup yields CDR1 KGHSH and CDR2 LQKENI. The CDR3 DNA reads TGTGCCAGCTCGCTTGCGGGTGGGACAGCAACCTACGAGCAGTACTTC. As protein: CASSLAGGTATYEQYF.

The chain uses TRBV5-5 and TRBJ2-5, with D possibly TRBD2 on 6 matching bases. CDR3 length: 14 amino acids. V was shortened by 2 bases and J by 5 bases, with 13 bases between the two germline ends. Germline V gene data show CDR1 as SGHKS and CDR2 as YYEKEE (reference sequence). CDR3 protein: CASSLRVAAETQYF. CDR3 sequence (DNA): TGTGCCAGCAGCTTACGGGTAGCGGCGGAGACCCAGTACTTC. Drawing the rest from reference TRBV5-5 and TRBJ2-5, the complete variable domain is DAGVTQSPTHLIKTRGQQVTLRCSPISGHKSVSWYQQVLGQGPQFIFQYYEKEERGRGNFPDRFSARQFPNYSSELNVNALLLGDSALYLCASSLRVAAETQYFGPGTRLLVL.